One and the same sample provided the 2 T cell receptor beta chains below, sequenced in a study of blood T cell repertoires in COVID-19. Repertoires were generated with immunoSEQ multiplex PCR, while TCRdb's copy carries only in-frame clones and drops some. The sample records 250,000 to 350,000 clones, roughly 89% being singletons. The sequencing input was PBMCs or T cells enriched from blood (not recorded which). Source of these receptors: a woman aged 18-29 years with acute COVID-19.

The chain is built from TRBV19 and TRBJ2-7; 8 nucleotides agree with TRBD2. The V gene end was trimmed by 9 bases and the J gene end by 11 bases; junction bases not matched to a gene: 12. CDR1 is LNHDA and CDR2 is SQIVND in the germline V gene (reference sequence). This CDR3 contains 12 residues. This CDR3 reads CASHRGLDGEYF. The CDR3 DNA follows: TGTGCCAGCCACCGGGGACTAGATGGAGAGTACTTC.

This clone was picked up one time. The chain carries TRBV9 and TRBJ2-3, with TRBD2 matching 7 bases. Per the germline V gene, CDR1 is SGDLS and CDR2 is YYNGEE. CDR3 length equals 19 residues. V lost 3 bases and J lost 3; bases outside the gene matches: 19. The CDR3 loop reads CASSAPPGLFQYSTDTQYF. The CDR3 DNA is TGTGCCAGCAGCGCCCCTCCGGGACTATTTCAATATAGTACAGATACGCAGTATTTT.